In this sample, the clone carrying this T cell receptor (beta chain) turned up once. The method was immunoSEQ multiplex PCR; TCRdb's version includes in-frame clones alone and lacks a portion of them. The data show roughly 62,000 clones, 94% seen once. Germline assignment: CDR1 LGHNA and CDR2 YSLEER. V lost 3 bases, J lost 2 bases, and 10 bases lay in between. The CDR3 is 14 residues long. Treatment specified: preoperative locoregional IRX-2 cytokine immunotherapy. This specimen comes from a study of preoperative IRX-2 immunotherapy in early breast cancer. Collection took place from a patient treated with IRX-2 immunotherapy. The V and J genes are TRBV4-3 and TRBJ1-2, with D perhaps matching TRBD1 (6 bases). The clonotype comes from a human donor with breast cancer. The CDR3 sequence is CASSHLTGNYGYTF. The CDR3 nucleotides are TGCGCCAGCAGCCACCTAACAGGGAACTATGGCTACACCTTC.